Listed here are 30 T cell receptor beta chains from one sample, sequenced in a study of shared clonotypes between healthy human individuals. Clones were read by immunoSEQ multiplex PCR, and TCRdb kept only the in-frame ones, dropping some. The top ten hold over 20% of the sample, which has 100,000 to 130,000 clones, more than 65% seen once. Sequencing was done on a sample of memory CD8+ T cells sorted from blood. Noted subset: CD45RO+ cells pooled with CCR7-negative TemRA cells. These TCRs come from a young woman in good health.

In its sample, this clone was seen a few times. In DNA, the CDR3 is TGTGCCAGCAGTGCCCGACAGGGACGACAGCCCCAGCATTTT. It specifies CASSARQGRQPQHF. The rearrangement joins TRBV2 to TRBJ1-5, with TRBD1 matching over 7 bases. The V gene's germline CDR1 is SNHLY and CDR2 FYNNEI. The CDR3 length is 14 residues. V was pared by 4 bases and J by 7 bases, with 7 bases of the junction left unmatched.

The chain links TRBV6-6 to TRBJ2-7; 10 nucleotides match TRBD1. Unmatched junction bases numbered 13, after V lost 5 bases and J lost 6 bases. The length of the CDR3 is 16 residues. Per germline, CDR1 MNHNY and CDR2 SVGAGI (reference sequence). The CDR3 region has the DNA TGTGCCAGCAGTCTCGGACAGGGGGTTTTTATGGGCGAGCAGTACTTC. Translation gives CASSLGQGVFMGEQYF.

The gene calls are TRBV30 and TRBJ2-1, with D maybe TRBD1 (7 bases). Trimming removed 0 bases at V and 2 bases at J, with 11 bases between. The CDR3 totals 15 residues. Germline V gene sequence: CDR1 GTSNPN, CDR2 SVGIG (reference sequence). The CDR3 coding sequence is TGTGCCTGGAGTGTTCCCAGGGGGGCCTACAATGAGCAGTTCTTC. Encoded protein: CAWSVPRGAYNEQFF. The full variable domain, its missing parts supplied by reference TRBV30 and TRBJ2-1, is SQTIHQWPATLVQPVGSPLSLECTVEGTSNPNLYWYRQAAGRGLQLLFYSVGIGQISSEVPQNLSASRPQDRQFILSSKKLLLSDSGFYLCAWSVPRGAYNEQFFGPGTRLTVL.

This clone turned up a few times. This chain links TRBV15 with TRBJ2-7; no clear D. V was cut by 1 base and J by 7 bases, with 14 bases left in between. CDR1 is LNHNV, CDR2 YYDKDF, per germline (reference sequence). CDR3 length equals 14 residues. The CDR3 DNA sequence: TGTGCCACCAGCAGAGCCAGGACCCCCGGAGAGCAGTACTTC. Translation gives CATSRARTPGEQYF.

This chain links TRBV6-1 with TRBJ2-7; D unresolved. V lost 0 bases and J 9 bases, leaving 9 bases between the germline ends. The germline V gene has CDR1 MNHNS and CDR2 SASEGT. This CDR3 region has 12 residues. The CDR3 loop is CASSEATIWQYF. As DNA, the CDR3 is TGTGCCAGCAGTGAAGCAACTATATGGCAGTACTTC.

The genes are TRBV28 and TRBJ2-1, with unresolved D. The CDR3 has 13 amino acids. Trimming took 5 bases from V and 4 from J, leaving 9 bases between them. Germline V gene lookup returns CDR1 MDHEN and CDR2 SYDVKM. CDR3: CASSAGRYNEQFF. The CDR3 DNA reads as TGTGCCAGCAGTGCCGGGCGGTACAATGAGCAGTTCTTC.

This clone was seen a handful of times. This chain uses TRBV15 with TRBJ2-1; 8 nucleotides line up with TRBD2. Germline CDR1 and CDR2: LNHNV and YYDKDF (reference sequence). This CDR3 contains 15 residues. Trimming at V came to 0 bases and at J to 5 bases, leaving 3 bases not matched to a gene. The CDR3, as DNA: TGTGCCACCAGCAGAGAAGCGGGAGAGCACAATGAGCAGTTCTTC. Translation: CATSREAGEHNEQFF.

The chain employs TRBV28 and TRBJ1-2; 7 nucleotides align to TRBD1. The CDR3 extends over 13 amino acids. V was clipped by 3 bases and J by 4 bases; unmatched bases: 2. In germline, CDR1 is MDHEN, CDR2 SYDVKM. Here the CDR3 DNA reads TGTGCCAGCAGTTTGACAGGGTCCTATGGCTACACCTTC. It translates to CASSLTGSYGYTF.

A few counts support this clone. The chain has TRBV2 and TRBJ2-7; the match to TRBD1 covers 7 bases. The CDR3 runs to 15 residues. V lost 5 bases to trimming and J lost 1 base; unmatched junction nucleotides: 8. The germline gives CDR1 SNHLY, CDR2 FYNNEI. The CDR3 here is CASSPLDRASYEQYF. The CDR3 region has the DNA TGTGCCAGCAGTCCCCTCGACAGGGCATCCTACGAGCAGTACTTC.

This clone was counted a few times. V gene TRBV28 combines with J gene TRBJ2-2; D is unresolved. CDR1 and CDR2 (germline): MDHEN, SYDVKM. V was shortened by 9 bases and J by 0 bases, with 8 bases between the two germline ends. The length of the CDR3 is 13 residues. CDR3 bases: TGTGCCAGTACATTGGCGAACACCGGGGAGCTGTTTTTT. Its protein is CASTLANTGELFF.

This chain links TRBV5-6 with TRBJ2-7; perhaps TRBD1 as D (6 bases). The germline gives CDR1 SGHDT, CDR2 YYEEEE. V shed 1 base and J shed 5 bases, with 13 bases lying between them. The CDR3 is 14 amino acids. The CDR3 reads CASSLLQGVDEQYF. The CDR3 bases are TGTGCCAGCAGCTTGTTACAGGGAGTCGACGAGCAGTACTTC. Variable domain in full (rest from reference TRBV5-6 and TRBJ2-7): DAGVTQSPTHLIKTRGQQVTLRCSPKSGHDTVSWYQQALGQGPQFIFQYYEEEERQRGNFPDRFSGHQFPNYSSELNVNALLLGDSALYLCASSLLQGVDEQYFGPGTRLTVT.

The chain is built from TRBV27 and TRBJ2-2; D unresolved. Germline V gives CDR1 MNHEY, CDR2 SMNVEV (reference sequence). The CDR3 is 14 residues long. V shed 5 bases and J shed 1 base, with 8 bases lying between them. CDR3 region: CASSPQKNTGELFF. Here the CDR3 DNA reads TGTGCCAGCAGTCCTCAAAAGAACACCGGGGAGCTGTTTTTT.

This sequence joins TRBV28 and TRBJ2-7; D unclear. The length of the CDR3 is 17 residues. Trimming took 4 bases from V and 2 from J, leaving 21 bases between them. The germline CDR1 and CDR2 sequences are MDHEN and SYDVKM. The CDR3 loop reads CASSCPPGSWGTYEQYF. CDR3 DNA: TGTGCCAGCAGTTGCCCCCCCGGCTCCTGGGGTACCTACGAGCAGTACTTC.

This clone was seen only a few times. The V call is TRBV11-2, the J call TRBJ2-2, with 12 bases fitting TRBD2. With 3 bases clipped from V and 6 bases from J, the junction kept 2 bases outside the gene matches. Looked up from germline, CDR1 is SGHAT and CDR2 is FQNNGV. This CDR3 spans 15 amino acids. The CDR3, as DNA: TGTGCCAGCAGCTTGACTAGCGGGAGCTCCGGGGAGCTGTTTTTT. It is translated as CASSLTSGSSGELFF.

Note on this clone: A far bigger clonotype differs at one base, so this is likely a read error. The same CDR3 arises from other DNA sequences in this sample as well. The chain combines TRBV5-1 with TRBJ2-7, with TRBD2 matching over 7 bases. Germline V gives CDR1 SGHRS, CDR2 YFSETQ. This CDR3 has 15 amino acids. With V trimmed by 1 base and J by 6 bases, 10 bases remained unmatched. The CDR3 DNA follows: TGCGCCAGCAGCTTGAGAGCTAGCGGCCCTGGCGAGCAGTACTTC. It codes for CASSLRASGPGEQYF.

V and J are TRBV11-1 and TRBJ1-1; D is ambiguous. This CDR3 is built from 12 residues. The V and J ends lost 1 base and 7 bases respectively, with 7 bases between them. Germline V gives CDR1 SGHAT, CDR2 FQDESV (reference sequence). This chain's CDR3 is CASSLVSVEAFF. The CDR3 DNA reads TGTGCCAGCAGCTTAGTATCCGTTGAAGCTTTCTTT. Looking up the rest from reference TRBV11-1 and TRBJ1-1 gives the full variable domain: EAEVAQSPRYKITEKSQAVAFWCDPISGHATLYWYRQILGQGPELLVQFQDESVVDDSQLPKDRFSAERLKGVDSTLKIQPAELGDSAMYLCASSLVSVEAFFGQGTRLTVV.

This sequence joins TRBV7-9 and TRBJ2-7; no firm D call. There are 13 residues in the CDR3. Germline CDR1 and CDR2: SEHNR and FQNEAQ (reference sequence). Trimming shortened V by 1 base and J by 6 bases, and 10 bases separated the two germline ends. The CDR3 loop reads CASSLEFWGEQYF. The CDR3 coding sequence is TGTGCCAGCAGCTTAGAGTTCTGGGGCGAGCAGTACTTC.

The chain links TRBV29-1 to TRBJ2-7; D is unclear. Trimming left V 4 bases short and J 3 bases short, with 10 bases between. The germline V gene encodes CDR1 SQVTM and CDR2 ANQGSEA. CDR3 length equals 12 residues. CDR3 nucleotides: TGCAGCGTTGGCGTCAGTCTCTACGAGCAGTACTTC. Translating it yields CSVGVSLYEQYF.

This clone was picked up many times. The chain recombines TRBV7-8 with TRBJ2-7, with D uncertain. Germline loops: CDR1 SGHVS, CDR2 FQNEAQ. The CDR3 is made up of 13 amino acids. V was shortened by 2 bases and J by 4 bases, with 9 bases between the two germline ends. The CDR3 sequence: CASSLFAPYEQYF. CDR3 DNA: TGTGCCAGCAGCTTATTTGCCCCGTACGAGCAGTACTTC.

In the case of this clone: Other DNA sequences in the same sample also yield this CDR3. CDR3 protein: CSAKEVYEQYF. The CDR3, as DNA: TGCAGTGCAAAGGAAGTCTACGAGCAGTACTTC. The chain employs TRBV20-1 and TRBJ2-7; unclear D gene. Germline CDR1 reads DFQATT; CDR2 reads SNEGSKA (reference sequence). This CDR3 comprises 11 residues. Trimming removed 6 bases from V and 3 bases from J, with 9 bases in between.

The chain carries TRBV7-8 and TRBJ1-2; a possible D gene is TRBD1 (5 bases). Germline V gene lookup returns CDR1 SGHVS and CDR2 FQNEAQ. V shed 5 bases and J shed 4 bases, with 11 bases lying between them. CDR3 length: 13 residues. For the CDR3, the DNA is TGTGCCAGCAGCCGCCGGGACGTCTATGGCTACACCTTC. It specifies CASSRRDVYGYTF.

The rearrangement joins TRBV6-4 to TRBJ2-1, with 12 bases matching TRBD2. The CDR3 length is 15 residues. Germline V gene lookup returns CDR1 MRHNA and CDR2 SNTAGT. After removal of 5 bases from V and 10 bases from J, the junction contained 9 bases not matched to a gene. The CDR3 DNA is TGTGCCAGCAGTCCCGGGACTAGCGGGCCCGAGGAGCAGTTCTTC. Translating gives CASSPGTSGPEEQFF.

The rearrangement joins TRBV6-6 to TRBJ1-1; D gene unclear. CDR3 length: 14 residues. Trimming stripped 0 bases from V and 0 bases from J, with 5 bases between. The germline V gene has CDR1 MNHNY and CDR2 SVGAGI (reference sequence). The CDR3 sequence is CASSYSQMNTEAFF. DNA for the CDR3: TGTGCCAGCAGTTACTCGCAGATGAACACTGAAGCTTTCTTT.

This clone was detected ten times or more. The CDR3 spells CASSRTSGSADEQYF. The CDR3 DNA reads TGTGCCAGCAGTAGGACTAGCGGGAGCGCAGACGAGCAGTACTTC. The chain employs TRBV6-5 and TRBJ2-7; 13 bases are shared with TRBD2. The V gene's germline CDR1 is MNHEY and CDR2 SVGAGI. The CDR3 sequence is 15 residues long. Trimming took 5 bases from V and 5 from J; bases not matched to a gene: 6.

The chain joins TRBV4-1 to TRBJ2-5, with TRBD1 identical over 8 bases. Germline V lookup: CDR1 MGHRA, CDR2 YSYEKL. V lost 0 bases and J lost 5; bases outside the gene matches: 20. CDR3 length: 20 residues. CDR3 nucleotides: TGCGCCAGCAGCCAAGAATCGATAGGTGACAGGGGATTTAGACGGGAGACCCAGTACTTC. This translates into CASSQESIGDRGFRRETQYF.

This clone has a handful of counts. The chain joins TRBV11-3 to TRBJ2-7, with 9 bases aligning to TRBD1. There are 17 residues in the CDR3. CDR1 and CDR2 from the germline V gene are SGHNT and YENEEA. Trimming took 1 base from V and 4 from J; bases not matched to a gene: 11. The CDR3 DNA is TGTGCCAGCAGCTTAGGGCCAAACAGGGGGCGCGATTACGAGCAGTACTTC. Protein sequence: CASSLGPNRGRDYEQYF.

The chain combines TRBV19 with TRBJ2-3, with D hard to call. The CDR3 contains 11 residues. Germline CDR1 reads LNHDA; CDR2 reads SQIVND (reference sequence). The germline V and J ends were trimmed by 2 bases and 3 bases, with 0 bases remaining between them. CDR3 in DNA: TGTGCCAGTAGTATAACAGATACGCAGTATTTT. It specifies CASSITDTQYF.

In this sample, this clone turned up once. J is TRBJ1-1 and V is TRBV19, with D perhaps matching TRBD1 (6 bases). Germline assignment: CDR1 LNHDA and CDR2 SQIVND (reference sequence). Trimming took 6 bases from V and 4 from J, leaving 12 bases between them. The CDR3 covers 13 residues. The CDR3 DNA reads as TGTGCCAGTAGACAGGGACTGAGCACTGAAGCTTTCTTT. Encoded protein: CASRQGLSTEAFF.

There are a few counts of this clone. The chain recombines TRBV7-2 with TRBJ2-3; D is undetermined. The ends were cut back, 4 bases at V and 6 bases at J, with 8 bases in the middle. The length of the CDR3 is 12 residues. Germline loops: CDR1 SGHTA, CDR2 FQGNSA. The CDR3 DNA reads as TGTGCCAGCAGCTCCTATACTGATACGCAGTATTTT. Its translation is CASSSYTDTQYF.

The chain links TRBV19 to TRBJ1-4; unclear D gene. V lost 3 bases and J lost 5, with 13 bases in between. CDR1 and CDR2 from the germline V gene are LNHDA and SQIVND (reference sequence). The length of the CDR3 is 15 residues. This CDR3 reads CASSIFAQKNEKLFF. Here the CDR3 DNA reads TGTGCCAGTAGTATCTTCGCCCAAAAGAATGAAAAACTGTTTTTT.